This TCR beta chain was recovered during a study of shared clonotypes between healthy human individuals. The wider study: Per donor, CD8 memory used one plate, CD8 naive used two, CD4 memory used three and CD4 naive used three. Study-wide points: For sorted subsets, rarefaction showed incomplete sequencing despite large depth.

The naive CD8 subset, CD45RO-negative cells positively selected for CCR7, excluded terminally differentiated effector memory CD45RA+ cells. The assay was immunoSEQ multiplex PCR, and TCRdb's table has in-frame clones only and misses some. The repertoire has 800,000 or so clones, 95% to 97% of them found once; the top ten carry around 0.21%. From germline, CDR1 is SQVTM and CDR2 ANQGSEA. The CDR3 is made up of 10 amino acids. The V end was cut by 4 bases, the J end by 5 bases, with 2 bases between. Comment on this clone: The antigen remains unidentified.

The rearrangement links TRBV29-1 to TRBJ2-2, with D unclear. The clonotype was recovered from a man in his thirties or forties in good health. What was sequenced was naive CD8+ T cells sorted from blood. CDR3: CSVGTGELFF. CDR3 sequence (DNA): TGCAGCGTTGGTACCGGGGAGCTGTTTTTT.